The clone carrying this T cell receptor beta chain has only a few counts. V gave up 2 bases and J gave up 4 bases, with 8 bases separating them. CDR1 and CDR2 (germline): GTSNPN, SVGIG (reference sequence). The CDR3 sequence is 12 residues long. This sample stems from a study of cytomegalovirus exposure and HLA in healthy donors. Primers: 60 Vbeta forward and 13 Jbeta reverse. The method was immunoSEQ multiplex PCR; TCRdb's version includes in-frame clones alone and lacks a portion of them. The repertoire holds under 250,000 clones, with roughly 85% as singletons. The sample was PBMCs. The rearrangement uses TRBV30 and TRBJ1-2; D gene unclear. This receptor was obtained from a girl between 2 and 10 years old in good health and CMV-seronegative. Written as DNA, the CDR3 is TGTGCCTGGAGTCCTCTACTCTATGGCTACACCTTC. Translated, it gives CAWSPLLYGYTF.